This T cell receptor beta chain was recorded in a study of cytomegalovirus exposure and HLA in healthy donors. Study information: Of the donors genotyped, several hundred in all, 75% to 85% fell in the Caucasian-associated ancestry cluster.

Comments on this clone: Its antigen is as yet unknown.

CDR1 and CDR2 from the germline V gene are SGHVS and FNYEAQ. The CDR3 is made up of 16 amino acids. V gave up 5 bases and J gave up 3 bases, with 18 bases separating them. Study outcomes and limitations: An analysis that came later showed most CMV-associated TCR beta chains appearing HLA-restricted. Several top significant clusters appeared, in a later analysis, to be linked to common viral pathogens. Cytomegalovirus-associated status was assigned to fewer than 200 TCR beta chains.

PCR used 60 Vbeta primers and 13 Jbeta primers. TCRdb's copy holds only in-frame clones and misses some; the assay was immunoSEQ multiplex PCR. The table has 210,000 or so clones, 85% to 90% seen once. The sequence came from a human donor in good health. The chain couples TRBV7-6 to TRBJ2-3; D perhaps matches TRBD1 (6 bases). Sequencing was performed on PBMCs. The CDR3, as DNA: TGTGCCAGCAGCCCTCGGCAGGGGCAATTGACAGATACGCAGTATTTT. Protein product: CASSPRQGQLTDTQYF.